This is a list of T cell receptor beta chains from one sample in a study of patients and donors after allogeneic stem cell transplantation. TCRdb analysed the RT-PCR reads with MiXCR anew, one entry per CDR3 protein. Altogether about a million distinct CDR3 sequences are present, more than 15% being singletons, with the ten largest covering under 6.5%. Sequencing was done on a sample of blood, either unsorted or a sorted T cell fraction (not recorded which). Source of these receptors: a human donor who was either an allogeneic HSCT recipient or a stem cell or donor lymphocyte infusion donor (not recorded which). It is not recorded whose cells these are; they may come from a transplant donor. Both conserved end residues are part of each CDR3. A D gene is named only where the DNA matches it firmly. The size of a clone is reported for some rows only, either as once, few or many, or as a class for expanded clones.

v_gene	d_gene	j_gene	abundance	CDR3nt	CDR3aa
TRBV6-5	TRBD2	TRBJ2-3	many	TGTGCCAGCAGTTCCCGACTAGCGGCGGCAGATACGCAGTATTTT	CASSSRLAAADTQYF
TRBV6-1	TRBD2	TRBJ2-7	few	TGTGCCAGCAGCCCCGGACTAGCGGGAGGGCGGTACGAGCAGTACTTC	CASSPGLAGGRYEQYF
TRBV11-2	TRBD1	TRBJ2-1	few	TGTGCCAGCAGCCGTCAGGGGGTAGAGCAGTTCTTC	CASSRQGVEQFF
TRBV5-1	NA	TRBJ2-5	NA	TGCGCCAGCAGCTTGGGTAGCACGGAGACCCAGTACTTC	CASSLGSTETQYF
TRBV2	NA	TRBJ2-6	NA	TGTGCCAGCAGTCCCACATCTCGGGGCTCTGGGGCCAACGTCCTGACTTTC	CASSPTSRGSGANVLTF
TRBV29-1	NA	TRBJ2-2	few	TGCAGCGCCGAGGCCCAGTTTAACACCGGGGAGCTGTTTTTT	CSAEAQFNTGELFF
TRBV20-1	TRBD1	TRBJ2-3	NA	TGCAGTGCTAGAGATGGGGGGACAGGGAGGGCAGATACGCAGTATTTT	CSARDGGTGRADTQYF
TRBV30	NA	TRBJ1-3	NA	TGTGCCTGGAGTGTACCGGGGGCCGCAAACACCATATATTTT	CAWSVPGAANTIYF
TRBV20-1	NA	TRBJ2-7	NA	TGCCGTGCCGCAGGACCTAGCGACTCCTACGAGCAGTACTTC	CRAAGPSDSYEQYF
TRBV27	NA	TRBJ2-3	once	TGTGCCAGCAGTTTATGGGCCCAAGGACGCACAGATACGCAGTATTTT	CASSLWAQGRTDTQYF
TRBV4-2	NA	TRBJ2-7	few	TGTGCCAGCAGCTCCTCGATACAGGGATTACAGTACTTC	CASSSSIQGLQYF
TRBV12-3/TRBV12-4	NA	TRBJ2-5	NA	TGTGCCAGCAGGGCCGGGATGAAGCAAGAGACCCAGTACTTC	CASRAGMKQETQYF